These T cell receptor beta chains were read from a single sample in a study of cytomegalovirus exposure and HLA in healthy donors. Method: immunoSEQ multiplex PCR; TCRdb's copy keeps in-frame clones and lacks some. This table has 95,000 to 130,000 clones, 65% appearing once. Sequencing was performed on PBMCs. Receptors were obtained from a woman between 40 and 50 years old in good health and CMV-seropositive. Each CDR3 is given with its conserved first and last residue. A D gene is named only where the DNA matches it firmly. The size entry is marked missing in some rows and otherwise reads once, few, many or a size class.

-	TRBV2	TRBJ2-7	TRBD1	CASSETGQGAYEQYF	TGTGCCAGCAGTGAGACTGGACAGGGGGCTTACGAGCAGTACTTC
-	TRBV6-5	TRBJ2-3	-	CASRRDTIIDTQYF	TGTGCCAGCAGACGGGATACTATCATAGATACGCAGTATTTT
-	TRBV9	TRBJ2-1	TRBD1	CASSSTWDRGPGEQFF	TGTGCCAGCAGCTCAACTTGGGACAGGGGGCCTGGTGAGCAGTTCTTC
-	TRBV11-2	TRBJ2-1	-	CASSRQRVPHNEQFF	TGTGCCAGCAGCCGTCAGCGTGTACCCCACAATGAGCAGTTCTTC
-	TRBV29-1	TRBJ1-4	-	CSVVEGSTNEKLFF	TGCAGCGTTGTCGAGGGTTCAACTAATGAAAAACTGTTTTTT
-	TRBV30	TRBJ2-7	TRBD2	CAWSVRRTDGLAGAYEQYF	TGTGCCTGGAGTGTACGCCGGACTGACGGACTAGCGGGAGCCTACGAGCAGTACTTC
-	TRBV5-4	TRBJ2-3	TRBD2	CASSLGLAAPDVMDTQYF	TGTGCCAGCAGCTTGGGACTAGCGGCCCCCGATGTCATGGATACGCAGTATTTT
-	TRBV28	TRBJ2-2	-	CASSFPAGELFF	TGTGCCAGCAGCTTTCCCGCCGGGGAGCTGTTTTTT
-	TRBV7-9	TRBJ2-1	-	CASSLVVGEQFF	TGTGCCAGCAGCTTAGTTGTCGGTGAGCAGTTCTTC
-	TRBV7-9	TRBJ2-2	-	CASSLFKNTGELFF	TGTGCCAGCAGCTTGTTTAAGAACACCGGGGAGCTGTTTTTT
-	TRBV7-9	TRBJ1-4	-	CASSSLSGKLFF	TGTGCCAGCAGCTCCCTCTCGGGAAAACTGTTTTTT
few	TRBV4-3	TRBJ2-7	-	CASSQARGSGYSYEQYF	TGCGCCAGCAGCCAAGCCCGAGGGAGCGGGTACTCCTACGAGCAGTACTTC
-	TRBV6-5	TRBJ2-2	-	CASSYSGRGSTGELFF	TGTGCCAGCAGTTACTCGGGTAGGGGGTCCACCGGGGAGCTGTTTTTT
-	TRBV15	TRBJ2-1	-	CATRSSGVYNEQFF	TGTGCCACCAGATCTTCCGGGGTTTACAATGAGCAGTTCTTC
-	TRBV9	TRBJ1-1	TRBD1	CASSGQGLTEAFF	TGTGCCAGCAGCGGACAGGGGCTCACTGAAGCTTTCTTT
few	TRBV27	TRBJ2-7	-	CASSLSVESRGFEQYF	TGTGCCAGCAGTTTATCTGTCGAATCCAGGGGCTTCGAGCAGTACTTC
once	TRBV7-2	TRBJ1-1	-	CASSLSGGVTEAFF	TGTGCCAGCAGCTTATCGGGGGGGGTCACTGAAGCTTTCTTT